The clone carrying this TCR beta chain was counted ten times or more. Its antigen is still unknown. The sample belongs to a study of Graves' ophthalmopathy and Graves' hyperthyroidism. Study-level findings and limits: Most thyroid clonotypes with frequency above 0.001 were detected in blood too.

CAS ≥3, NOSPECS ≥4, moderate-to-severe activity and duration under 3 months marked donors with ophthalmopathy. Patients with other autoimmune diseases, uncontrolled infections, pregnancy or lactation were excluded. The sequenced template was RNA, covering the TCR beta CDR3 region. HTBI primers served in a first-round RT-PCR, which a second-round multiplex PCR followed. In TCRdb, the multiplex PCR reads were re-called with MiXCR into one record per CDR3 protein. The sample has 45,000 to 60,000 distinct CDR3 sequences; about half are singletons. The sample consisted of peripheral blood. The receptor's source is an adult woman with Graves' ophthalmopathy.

The CDR3 nucleotides are TGTGCCAGCAGCCTTTTAGGCACAGATACGCAGTATTTT. Encoded protein: CASSLLGTDTQYF. The rearrangement links TRBV7-2 to TRBJ2-3; D uncertain. The CDR3 has 13 residues. Trimming shortened V by 5 bases and J by 1 base, and 7 bases separated the two germline ends. Germline CDR1 reads SGHTA; CDR2 reads FQGNSA.